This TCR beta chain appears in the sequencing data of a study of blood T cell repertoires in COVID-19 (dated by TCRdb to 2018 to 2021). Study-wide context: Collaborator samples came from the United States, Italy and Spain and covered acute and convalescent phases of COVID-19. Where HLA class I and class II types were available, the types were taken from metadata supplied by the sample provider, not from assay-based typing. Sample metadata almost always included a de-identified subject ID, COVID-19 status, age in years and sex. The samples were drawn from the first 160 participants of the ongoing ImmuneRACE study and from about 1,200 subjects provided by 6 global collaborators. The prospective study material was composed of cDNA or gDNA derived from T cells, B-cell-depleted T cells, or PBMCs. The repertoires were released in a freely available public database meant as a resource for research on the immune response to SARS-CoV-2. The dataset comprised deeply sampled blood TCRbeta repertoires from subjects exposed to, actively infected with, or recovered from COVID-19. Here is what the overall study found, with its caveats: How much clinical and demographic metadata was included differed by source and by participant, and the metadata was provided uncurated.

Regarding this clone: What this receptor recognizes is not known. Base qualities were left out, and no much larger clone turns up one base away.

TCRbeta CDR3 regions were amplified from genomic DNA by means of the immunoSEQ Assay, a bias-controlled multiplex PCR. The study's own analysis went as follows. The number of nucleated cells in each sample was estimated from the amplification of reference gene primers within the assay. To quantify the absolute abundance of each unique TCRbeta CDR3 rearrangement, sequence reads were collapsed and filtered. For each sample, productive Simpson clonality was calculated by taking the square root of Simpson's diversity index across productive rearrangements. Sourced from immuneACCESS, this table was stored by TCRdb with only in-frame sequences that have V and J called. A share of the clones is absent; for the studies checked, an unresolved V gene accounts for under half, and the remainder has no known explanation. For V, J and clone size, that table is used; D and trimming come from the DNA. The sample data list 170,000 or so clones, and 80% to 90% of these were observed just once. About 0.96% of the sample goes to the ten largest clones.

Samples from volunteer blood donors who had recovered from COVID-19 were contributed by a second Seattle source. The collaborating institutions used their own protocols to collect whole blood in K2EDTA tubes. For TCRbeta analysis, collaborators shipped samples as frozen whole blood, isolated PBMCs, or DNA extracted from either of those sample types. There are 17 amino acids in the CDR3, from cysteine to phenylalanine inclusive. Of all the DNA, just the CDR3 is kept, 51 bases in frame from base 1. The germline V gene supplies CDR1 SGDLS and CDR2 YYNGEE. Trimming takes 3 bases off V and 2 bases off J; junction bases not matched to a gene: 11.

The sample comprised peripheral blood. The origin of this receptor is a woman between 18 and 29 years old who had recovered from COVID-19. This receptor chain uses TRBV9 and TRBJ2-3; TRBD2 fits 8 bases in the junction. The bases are TGTGCCAGCAGCGAGGGGGTAGCGGGACAAAACACAGATACGCAGTATTTT. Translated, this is CASSEGVAGQNTDTQYF.